The sequence of this TCR beta chain was determined in a study of human T cells and chemical hapten exposure. A single record per CDR3 protein comes from TCRdb applying MiXCR to the RACE reads. The sample holds roughly 70,000 distinct CDR3 sequences, approximately 9.8% seen once. Trimming pared 4 bases from V and 6 bases from J, leaving 9 bases between. Germline V gives CDR1 SNHLY, CDR2 FYNNEI. CDR3 size: 13 residues. Study findings and constraints: With DPC sensitization, TCRs exceeding 1 in 1000 frequency showed no change. The count of PT1 expanded TCRs correlated positively with patch test score.

This clonotype was seen at least ten times. The antigen is undetermined. Noted time point: patch test 1, 2 weeks after DPC sensitization. Treatment of the sample: therapeutic diphenylcyclopropenone sensitization with weekly scalp DPC. The origin of this receptor is a woman in her thirties or forties with alopecia areata. Some clones in this sample may be carry-over from other donors' samples. The chain combines TRBV2 with TRBJ1-4; D call uncertain. This material consisted of whole blood, taken in connection with sensitization to the hapten diphenylcyclopropenone (DPC). In DNA, the CDR3 is TGTGCCAGCAGTGTCCGGGCGTATGAAAAACTGTTTTTT. It is translated as CASSVRAYEKLFF.